This TCR beta chain was identified in a study of CXCR3-negative and CXCR3-positive naive CD8 T cells (dated by TCRdb to about 2019). Some background on the complete study: In total, around 150 million TRB reads were obtained, or roughly 1.5 +/- 0.3 million reads per library. Diversity and physicochemical repertoire analyses covered 11 donors pooled from two independent experiments. The TRBV-TRBJ cluster analysis covered naive subsets from about 5 donors and memory cells from 3 donors. Findings and caveats that apply to the study as a whole: Repertoire diversity was comparably high in both naive subsets but much lower in memory CD8+ T cells. Because surface CD5, which is linked to self-reactivity in mice, was comparable between the naive subsets, TCR interaction strength was also inferred from TRB CDR3 physicochemical properties. Freshly isolated PBMCs were used for most assays because CXCR3 expression went down partially after cryopreservation. Compared with CXCR3-negative naive cells, CXCR3-positive naive cells had TRB CDR3s with higher hydrophobicity (lower Kidera factor 4), lower energy, and higher strength and volume indices. Naive CXCR3-negative and CXCR3-positive cells from the same donor showed similar TRBV-TRBJ usage, whereas memory cells showed distinct patterns.

In the case of this clonotype: No antigen is known for it.

Each CD8+ T cell subset was flow-sorted in triplicate, with over 250,000 cells per subset placed directly into RLT lysis buffer. To keep memory contaminants out, a stringent definition of naive CD8+ T cells was applied: CD45RO-CCR7+CD27+CD95-. Using standard density gradient centrifugation, peripheral blood mononuclear cells were isolated from buffy coats. A FACSAria III was used to flow-sort naive CD8+ T cells into CXCR3-negative and CXCR3-positive populations. Total RNA was extracted from sorted cells using an RNeasy Mini Kit. Taken from cysteine to phenylalanine, the CDR3 has 14 residues. No DNA is given. Reading the germline V gene gives CDR1 SGHNT and CDR2 YENEEA. The listed sequencing device is NextSeq 550. The Human TCR Profiling Kit (MiLaboratory) was used to make UMI-labeled 5' RACE TRB cDNA libraries. cDNA synthesis used the entire amount of extracted RNA, and PCR amplification then used the entire amount of cDNA produced. Libraries were prepared in parallel with an identical number of PCR cycles. The authors processed their data as follows. With a requirement of at least two reads per UMI, MIGEC and MiXCR extracted about 48,000 +/- 9,800 unique UMI-labeled TRB cDNA molecules per library. On average, roughly 40,000 +/- 10,000 functional in-frame TRB CDR3 nucleotide clonotypes lacking stop codons were found per library. After each sample was downsampled to 5000 UMI-labeled TRB molecules, VDJtools was used to calculate diversity metrics such as normalized Shannon-Wiener and Chao1. For the central five CDR3 residues, VDJtools calculated physicochemical properties weighted by clonotype size, namely interaction energy, strength, volume and Kidera factor 4. TCRdb reprocessed the sequencing reads and holds a single record per CDR3 protein sequence, with no DNA. The V and J calls shown here were made by TCRdb, not taken from the authors' results. The sample table holds some 6,700 distinct CDR3 sequences. In total, the top ten clones hold around 1.3% of the sample.

The sequence joins TRBV11-3 to TRBJ1-5; TCRdb selects TRBD1, and the lack of DNA leaves this call unchecked. The clonotype comes from a human donor in good health. Some clones in this sample may be carry-over from other donors' samples. Source material: naive CXCR3+ CD8+ T cells from blood. The cell subset or site label, read with the paper, signifies: CD45RO-CCR7+CD27+CD95- naive CD8+ T cells expressing CXCR3 (TNR3+). The CDR3 amino acid sequence is: CASSLPSTDQPQHF. The reference TRBV11-3 and TRBJ1-5 proteins fill in what lies around the CDR3, so the full variable domain reads EAGVVQSPRYKIIEKKQPVAFWCNPISGHNTLYWYLQNLGQGPELLIRYENEEAVDDSQLPKDRFSAERLKGVDSTLKIQPAELGDSAVYLCASSLPSTDQPQHFGDGTRLSIL.